The 2 T cell receptor beta chains below come from one sample, sequenced in a study of OX40 agonist ivuxolimab in advanced cancers. Clones were sequenced by immunoSEQ multiplex PCR, and TCRdb holds only the in-frame ones, with some missing. The sample yields tens of thousands of clones, roughly 90% seen once. The starting material was CD4+ or CD8+ T cells sorted from blood, obtained in a trial of the OX40 agonist ivuxolimab. Source of these receptors: an adult with an advanced solid tumor such as melanoma, head and neck, liver or kidney cancer.

The chain joins TRBV27 to TRBJ2-5; 13 bases agree with TRBD2. The germline gives CDR1 MNHEY, CDR2 SMNVEV (reference sequence). The CDR3 covers 16 residues. The junction had 8 bases not matched to a gene; V was cut back by 6 bases and J by 4 bases. The chain's CDR3 is CASSLTSGGLPETQYF. CDR3 nucleotides: TGTGCCAGCAGCCTGACTAGCGGGGGGCTCCCAGAGACCCAGTACTTC.

The CDR3, as DNA: TGTGCCAGCAGTTTCCCCGCGGGGGCTGGCTACACCTTC. It codes for CASSFPAGAGYTF. The chain uses TRBV27 and TRBJ1-2; possible D gene TRBD1, 6 bases. The CDR3 totals 13 residues. V shed 3 bases and J shed 7 bases, with 12 bases lying between them. CDR1 is MNHEY, CDR2 SMNVEV, per germline (reference sequence).